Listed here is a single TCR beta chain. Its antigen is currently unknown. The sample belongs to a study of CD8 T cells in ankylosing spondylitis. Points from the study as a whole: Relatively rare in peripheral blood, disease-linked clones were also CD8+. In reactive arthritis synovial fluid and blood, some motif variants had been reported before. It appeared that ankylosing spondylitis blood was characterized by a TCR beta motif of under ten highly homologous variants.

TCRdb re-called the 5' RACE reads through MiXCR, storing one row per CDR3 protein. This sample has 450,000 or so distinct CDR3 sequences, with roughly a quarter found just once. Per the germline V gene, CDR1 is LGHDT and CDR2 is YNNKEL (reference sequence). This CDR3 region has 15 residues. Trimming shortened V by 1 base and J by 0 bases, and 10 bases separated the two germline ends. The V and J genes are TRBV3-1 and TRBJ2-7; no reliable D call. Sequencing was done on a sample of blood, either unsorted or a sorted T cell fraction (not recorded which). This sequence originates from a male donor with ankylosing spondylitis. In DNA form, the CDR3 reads TGTGCCAGCAGCCAAGGAGGTCTCCCCTCCTACGAGCAGTACGTC. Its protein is CASSQGGLPSYEQYV.